These 31 T cell receptor beta chains were all obtained from the same sample, sequenced in a study of regulatory T cells in long-lasting Graves disease. Building the TCR beta libraries relied on iRepertoire HTBI primers, and CDR3 regions underwent Arm-PCR. TCRdb fed the multiplex PCR reads into MiXCR, producing one record per CDR3 protein. This sample has some 490,000 distinct CDR3 sequences; around 11% occur once, and the top ten carry 7.5% to 9%. Time point described: newly diagnosed GD, antithyroid drugs for less than 3 months. There was RNA extracted from PBMCs, and the TCR library was made from it. The same data also contributed to another study, on T cells in Graves' hyperthyroidism and ophthalmopathy.

Sequencing was performed on peripheral blood mononuclear cells (PBMCs), taken at new diagnosis, from a patient treated with antithyroid drugs. These receptors originate from a woman in her twenties or thirties with Graves disease.

This clonotype was recorded at least ten times. The chain joins TRBV7-6 to TRBJ2-1; unclear D gene. CDR3 length equals 15 residues. The germline gives CDR1 SGHVS, CDR2 FNYEAQ. Deletions cut 5 bases from V and 7 bases from J, with 18 bases between. CDR3 in amino acids: CASSQNPSLVNEQFF. The CDR3 nucleotides read TGTGCCAGCAGCCAGAACCCCAGTTTGGTTAATGAGCAGTTCTTC.

This clonotype was picked up one time. J is TRBJ1-5 and V is TRBV4-3, with a weak D call TRBD1 (5 bases). The CDR3 consists of 15 residues. V was pared by 0 bases and J by 9 bases, with 15 bases between. CDR1 and CDR2 (germline): LGHNA, YSLEER. CDR3 nucleotide sequence: TGCGCCAGCAGCCAAGAAGACAGAGCCAGTTCGCCCCAGCATTTT. This encodes CASSQEDRASSPQHF.

The chain combines TRBV7-9 with TRBJ2-6, with D uncertain. Germline CDR1 SEHNR, CDR2 FQNEAQ (reference sequence). CDR3 length equals 14 residues. V was clipped by 3 bases and J by 3 bases, with 6 bases between them. Written as DNA, the CDR3 is TGTGCCAGCAGCTTTGACGGTGGGGCCAACGTCCTGACTTTC. Protein product: CASSFDGGANVLTF.

At least ten counts were recorded for this clonotype. The chain recombines TRBV2 with TRBJ2-3; 8 bases fit TRBD2. After removal of 6 bases from V and 1 base from J, the junction contained 9 bases not matched to a gene. The CDR3 is 16 residues long. CDR1 is SNHLY and CDR2 is FYNNEI in the germline V gene. CDR3 sequence (DNA): TGTGCCAGCAGAAGGAGAGCGGGAGTTGGCACAGATACGCAGTATTTT. Amino acids: CASRRRAGVGTDTQYF.

Ten or more counts support this clonotype. The chain carries TRBV2 and TRBJ1-4; D not resolved. The CDR3 length is 15 residues. V lost 8 bases, J lost 2 bases, and 15 bases lay in between. Looked up from germline, CDR1 is SNHLY and CDR2 is FYNNEI. The CDR3 reads CASCYAQGTNEKLFF. Here the CDR3 DNA reads TGTGCCAGCTGTTATGCCCAAGGGACTAATGAAAAACTGTTTTTT.

In the case of this clonotype: This may stem from a read error, because a much larger clone lies one nucleotide away. The rearrangement links TRBV20-1 to TRBJ1-2, with 10 nucleotides matching TRBD1. This CDR3 contains 18 residues. Germline V gene sequence: CDR1 DFQATT, CDR2 SNEGSKA (reference sequence). This chain's CDR3 is CSARSGARDRGHDYGYSF. The CDR3 DNA sequence: TGCAGTGCTAGAAGCGGGGCCCGCGACAGGGGGCATGACTATGGCTACAGCTTC.

Many counts were recorded for this clonotype. This chain links TRBV7-2 with TRBJ2-7; D is unclear. The CDR3 contains 15 residues. Germline lookup yields CDR1 SGHTA and CDR2 FQGNSA. Trimming took 0 bases from V and 3 from J, leaving 12 bases between them. CDR3 nucleotide sequence: TGTGCCAGCAGCTTAGCCGGGCGTCTAGGCTACGAGCAGTACTTC. Its protein is CASSLAGRLGYEQYF.

The table lists this clonotype with a few counts. The chain couples TRBV20-1 to TRBJ2-1; D possibly corresponds to TRBD2 (6 bases). Trimming shortened V by 2 bases and J by 0 bases, and 14 bases separated the two germline ends. Germline-derived CDR1 and CDR2 are DFQATT and SNEGSKA (reference sequence). This CDR3 spans 16 amino acids. The CDR3 sequence: CSARRVRGSSYNEQFF. For the CDR3, the DNA is TGCAGTGCTAGAAGGGTGCGGGGAAGCTCCTACAATGAGCAGTTCTTC.

This clonotype was picked up many times. The V and J genes are TRBV7-9 and TRBJ1-2, with D possibly matching TRBD1 (5 bases). Germline loops: CDR1 SEHNR, CDR2 FQNEAQ (reference sequence). V shed 5 bases and J shed 6 bases, with 13 bases lying between them. This CDR3 is built from 13 residues. As DNA, the CDR3 is TGTGCCAGCAGCGCGTCAGGGAGCCATGGCTACACCTTC. Its translation: CASSASGSHGYTF.

This clonotype was counted at least ten times. V and J are TRBV20-1 and TRBJ1-1; D is possibly TRBD1 (5 bases). This CDR3 has 14 residues. Germline V gives CDR1 DFQATT, CDR2 SNEGSKA (reference sequence). Trimming removed 2 bases at V and 0 bases at J, with 10 bases between. Written as DNA, the CDR3 is TGCAGTGCTAGACAGGGATCTTTGAACACTGAAGCTTTCTTT. Encoded protein: CSARQGSLNTEAFF.

The J gene is TRBJ2-1, the V gene TRBV6-2 or TRBV6-3; 7 bases align to TRBD2. The CDR3 contains 16 residues. Germline V gene data show CDR1 as MNHEY and CDR2 as SVGEGT. The junction had 14 bases not matched to a gene; V was cut back by 2 bases and J by 10 bases. The CDR3 spells CASSYVAGDFRVEQFF. The CDR3 DNA reads TGTGCCAGCAGTTACGTGGCGGGAGACTTTAGGGTAGAGCAGTTCTTC.

With regard to this clonotype: The germline gene is not matched at one end of the junction; a read error may be the cause. V and J are TRBV27 and TRBJ1-1; 8 bases align to TRBD1. The CDR3 runs 14 residues. CDR1 and CDR2 from the germline V gene are MNHEY and SMNVEV (reference sequence). For the CDR3, the DNA is TGTGTCAGCCGGGGGGACAGGATAAACACTGAAGCTTTCTTT. Translation: CVSRGDRINTEAFF.

This clonotype was seen repeatedly, ten times or more. The rearrangement links TRBV30 to TRBJ1-6, with D uncertain. V lost 5 bases, J lost 13 bases, and 18 bases lay in between. This CDR3 has 13 residues. Per the germline V gene, CDR1 is GTSNPN and CDR2 is SVGIG (reference sequence). The CDR3 loop is CAWDSGLFGPLHF. CDR3 DNA sequence: TGTGCCTGGGATTCGGGCCTGTTTGGTCCCCTCCACTTT.

This clonotype was counted many times. J is TRBJ2-5 and V is TRBV24-1; the D gene is possibly TRBD1 (6 bases). Trimming took off 5 bases at V and 3 bases at J, with 9 bases between the two ends. Germline V gene sequence: CDR1 KGHDR, CDR2 SFDVKD. The CDR3 contains 13 residues. The CDR3 nucleotides read TGTGCCACCAGTGGATACAGGGAAGAGACCCAGTACTTC. Protein sequence: CATSGYREETQYF.

This clonotype was seen a few times. The genes are TRBV15 and TRBJ1-3; D is undetermined. Germline V gene lookup returns CDR1 LNHNV and CDR2 YYDKDF (reference sequence). The V end lost 2 bases, the J end lost 0 bases, and 17 bases lay between the germline ends. This CDR3 contains 18 residues. The CDR3 DNA follows: TGTGCCACCAGCAGAACTACCCAAGGGAGTAACTCTGGAAACACCATATATTTT. Amino acids: CATSRTTQGSNSGNTIYF.

At least ten counts were recorded for this clonotype. The chain couples TRBV11-3 to TRBJ2-3; no reliable D call. The CDR3 is 17 amino acids. Trimming removed 4 bases at V and 2 bases at J, with 19 bases between. Per germline, CDR1 SGHNT and CDR2 YENEEA. This CDR3 reads CASSYRSGRTYTDTQYF. In DNA form, the CDR3 reads TGTGCCAGCAGCTACCGATCTGGGCGAACCTACACAGATACGCAGTATTTT.

This chain joins TRBV4-1 and TRBJ2-3, with D uncertain. The CDR3 totals 14 residues. Germline values: CDR1 MGHRA, CDR2 YSYEKL. V gave up 7 bases and J gave up 4 bases, with 15 bases separating them. The CDR3, as DNA: TGCGCCAGCAAAACGGCCCGGGCAGCAGATACGCAGTATTTT. Translated: CASKTARAADTQYF.

A remark on this clonotype: A much larger clone lies one base from this, so it may be a read error. This chain connects TRBV28 to TRBJ2-4; 8 positions agree with TRBD1. The junction had 19 bases not matched to a gene; V was cut back by 5 bases and J by 13 bases. The CDR3 length is 16 residues. Germline values: CDR1 MDHEN, CDR2 SYDVKM. The CDR3: CASSPQGQVRNNEQYF. CDR3 nucleotide sequence: TGTGCCAGCAGTCCCCAGGGACAGGTTCGAAACAATGAGCAGTACTTC.

A few counts support this clonotype. This chain connects TRBV5-6 to TRBJ1-5; the D gene is possibly TRBD1 (5 bases). The CDR3 has 15 amino acids. V was shortened by 4 bases and J by 9 bases, with 20 bases between the two germline ends. Looked up from germline, CDR1 is SGHDT and CDR2 is YYEEEE. The CDR3 bases are TGTGCCAGCAGCGTGTCCGGGACCGAGGGGCGGCCCCAGCATTTT. It is translated as CASSVSGTEGRPQHF. The complete variable domain, with remaining parts taken from reference TRBV5-6 and TRBJ1-5, reads DAGVTQSPTHLIKTRGQQVTLRCSPKSGHDTVSWYQQALGQGPQFIFQYYEEEERQRGNFPDRFSGHQFPNYSSELNVNALLLGDSALYLCASSVSGTEGRPQHFGDGTRLSIL.

In this sample, this clonotype turned up many times. V gene TRBV11-2 combines with J gene TRBJ2-3; D may match TRBD1 or TRBD2 (5 bases each). Trimming removed 3 bases at V and 0 bases at J, with 16 bases between. Germline-derived CDR1 and CDR2 are SGHAT and FQNNGV. The CDR3 totals 17 residues. The CDR3 nucleotides read TGTGCCAGCAGCTTCGATCCGGGACCGGCGAGCACAGATACGCAGTATTTT. This encodes CASSFDPGPASTDTQYF.

A few counts support this clonotype. Here the CDR3 DNA reads TGTGCCAGCTCACCACCTGGACAGTCAGAAAAACTGTTTTTT. Encoded protein: CASSPPGQSEKLFF. The chain uses TRBV18 and TRBJ1-4; D possibly corresponds to TRBD1 (6 bases). Looked up from germline, CDR1 is KGHSH and CDR2 is LQKENI. The V gene lost 0 bases and the J gene lost 8 bases, with 10 bases spanning the gap. The CDR3 sequence is 14 residues long.

This clonotype showed up just a few times. The chain employs TRBV5-1 and TRBJ2-2; 7 bases are a match to TRBD1. V shed 4 bases, J shed 2 bases, and the junction held 8 bases outside the gene matches. Germline V gives CDR1 SGHRS, CDR2 YFSETQ. The CDR3 is 16 residues long. CDR3 in DNA: TGCGCCAGCAGCCCCCCGGGACAGACAAACACCGGGGAGCTGTTTTTT. Amino acid sequence: CASSPPGQTNTGELFF.

This clonotype was recorded a few times. The chain has TRBV7-2 and TRBJ1-2, with 10 bases lining up with TRBD1. The CDR3 spans 13 residues. Trimming cost V 4 bases and J 5 bases; bases outside gene matches: 1. CDR1 and CDR2 from the germline V gene are SGHTA and FQGNSA. CDR3 in DNA: TGTGCCAGCAGCTGGACAGGGGGTTATGGCTACACCTTC. It specifies CASSWTGGYGYTF.

This clonotype was seen more than once but under ten times. A much larger clonotype is one base distant, so this may be a read error. This chain connects TRBV2 to TRBJ1-4; D not certain. The CDR3 covers 13 residues. In germline, CDR1 is SNHLY, CDR2 FYNNEI. The CDR3 spells CASTRDLNEKLSF. DNA of the CDR3: TGTGCCAGCACGCGAGATTTAAATGAAAAACTGTCTTTT.

V gene TRBV7-2 combines with J gene TRBJ2-1; 7 positions agree with TRBD2. The ends lost 5 bases at V and 15 bases at J; junction bases unmatched: 13. There are 13 residues in the CDR3. The germline V gene encodes CDR1 SGHTA and CDR2 FQGNSA. The CDR3 DNA reads as TGTGCCAGCAGCCGACCGACTAGCCCCATGAGGTTCTTC. Translation gives CASSRPTSPMRFF.

This clonotype was detected many times. This sequence joins TRBV11-3 and TRBJ2-3, with D possibly TRBD1 on 5 matching bases. V shed 1 base and J shed 1 base, with 18 bases lying between them. The length of the CDR3 is 18 residues. Per the germline V gene, CDR1 is SGHNT and CDR2 is YENEEA. CDR3 coding DNA: TGTGCCAGCAGCTTAGGCCCCACAGGTTACTCCCGCACAGATACGCAGTATTTT. This translates into CASSLGPTGYSRTDTQYF.

This clonotype has a count of ten or more. The chain couples TRBV27 to TRBJ1-1, with 8 bases that match TRBD1. Trimming at V came to 2 bases and at J to 1 base, leaving 6 bases not matched to a gene. The CDR3 extends over 16 amino acids. Germline V lookup: CDR1 MNHEY, CDR2 SMNVEV (reference sequence). The chain's CDR3 is CASSLRDRMGNTEAFF. DNA for the CDR3: TGTGCCAGCAGTTTAAGGGACAGGATGGGGAACACTGAAGCTTTCTTT.

This clonotype has just a few counts. The chain links TRBV3-1 to TRBJ2-3; 7 positions match TRBD2. CDR3 length: 15 residues. Germline V lookup: CDR1 LGHDT, CDR2 YNNKEL (reference sequence). V shed 3 bases and J 3 bases; nucleotides not matched to a gene: 6. The CDR3 protein is CASSQVGGPTDTQYF. CDR3 DNA: TGTGCCAGCAGCCAGGTGGGAGGGCCGACAGATACGCAGTATTTT.

The V call is TRBV5-1, the J call TRBJ2-7; 7 bases map to TRBD1. The CDR3 spans 15 residues. The ends lost 2 bases at V and 0 bases at J; junction bases unmatched: 5. The germline V gene has CDR1 SGHRS and CDR2 YFSETQ. Here the CDR3 reads CASSFYRDSSYEQYF. The CDR3 bases are TGCGCCAGCAGCTTTTACCGGGACAGCTCCTACGAGCAGTACTTC.

V gene TRBV27 combines with J gene TRBJ1-1; D is uncertain. Germline V gene data show CDR1 as MNHEY and CDR2 as SMNVEV (reference sequence). The CDR3 sequence is 14 residues long. Trimming removed 4 bases from V and 0 bases from J, with 9 bases in between. The CDR3: CASSYNGLNTEAFF. CDR3 nucleotides: TGTGCCAGCAGTTATAACGGCTTGAACACTGAAGCTTTCTTT.

V gene TRBV7-8 combines with J gene TRBJ2-2; TRBD1 aligns across 9 bases. The length of the CDR3 is 15 residues. V shed 5 bases and J 4 bases; nucleotides not matched to a gene: 5. CDR1 and CDR2 (germline): SGHVS, FQNEAQ. The CDR3 loop is CASSAGQGFTGELFF. The CDR3 bases are TGTGCCAGCAGCGCCGGACAGGGGTTCACCGGGGAGCTGTTTTTT.